This T cell receptor (beta chain) was found in a study of control samples from healthy donors and cancer patients. Germline CDR1 and CDR2: LGHNA and YNFKEQ. This CDR3 comprises 18 residues. The germline V and J ends were trimmed by 3 bases and 6 bases, with 25 bases remaining between them. The data were produced by immunoSEQ multiplex PCR, yet TCRdb's version contains in-frame clones alone and is incomplete. The repertoire holds around 50,000 clones, with approximately 90% as singletons. V and J are TRBV4-2 and TRBJ2-3; tentatively, D is TRBD1 or TRBD2 (6 bases each). The specimen was PBMCs. The origin of this receptor is a young man with colorectal cancer. The CDR3 loop is CASSQTGGPITARDTQYF. In nucleotides, the CDR3 is TGTGCCAGCAGCCAGACCGGGGGCCCCATTACTGCGCGGGATACGCAGTATTTT.